A selection of T cell receptor beta chains follows, all from one sample in a study of T cells in Graves' hyperthyroidism and ophthalmopathy. Each CDR3 protein gets one entry after TCRdb re-called the multiplex PCR reads with MiXCR. This table holds about 400,000 distinct CDR3 sequences, about 14% found once. The sample taken for sequencing was blood. These receptor sequences come from a woman aged 30 to 39 with Graves' ophthalmopathy. The CDR3 runs from the conserved cysteine through the conserved F or W. D genes are given only for firm matches. A row's size may be missing; if present it is once, few, many or a size class.

d_gene	v_gene	abundance	j_gene	CDR3nt	CDR3aa
-	TRBV7-9	many	TRBJ2-1	TGTGCCAGCAGCCCACGGGAAGGGAACTCCTACAATGAGCAGTTCTTC	CASSPREGNSYNEQFF
TRBD1	TRBV7-6	-	TRBJ2-5	TGTGCCAGCAGCTTCCGGGACAGGGACCTCCAAGAGACCCAGTACTTC	CASSFRDRDLQETQYF
-	TRBV20-1	many	TRBJ2-1	TGCAGTGCTAGAGGAGTAGTGCCGGACAATGAGCAGTTCTTC	CSARGVVPDNEQFF
-	TRBV3-1	-	TRBJ1-2	TGTGCCAGCCCGGGACTAGCGGGGGGGCCAGTCGGTGGCTACACCTTC	CASPGLAGGPVGGYTF
-	TRBV30	-	TRBJ1-1	TGTGCCTGGAGTGCTGGAAACACTGAAGCTTTCTTT	CAWSAGNTEAFF
-	TRBV20-1	many	TRBJ1-2	TGCAGTGCTAGAGATCTTCTGGATGCCTATGGCTACACCTTC	CSARDLLDAYGYTF
TRBD2	TRBV3-1	many	TRBJ2-5	TGTGCCAGCAGCCAGGGACTAGCGGAAAACCAAGAGACCCAGTACTTC	CASSQGLAENQETQYF
-	TRBV5-1	-	TRBJ1-5	TGCGCCAGCAGCCCCGAAAGCAATCAGCCCCAGCATTTT	CASSPESNQPQHF
TRBD1	TRBV4-1	few	TRBJ2-1	TGCGCCAGCAGCCAAGGGACAGGGGGCTCCTACAATGAGCAGTTCTTC	CASSQGTGGSYNEQFF
-	TRBV6-9	-	TRBJ1-6	TGTGCCAGCAGTTCTTGGGGTAATTCACCCCTCCACTTT	CASSSWGNSPLHF
-	TRBV7-8	many	TRBJ2-5	TGTGCCAGCAGCTTACTGTCCAGGGACGGACAAGAGACCCAGTACTTC	CASSLLSRDGQETQYF
-	TRBV2	many	TRBJ2-7	TGTGCCAGCAGCGACCCCTACGAGCAGTACTTC	CASSDPYEQYF
TRBD1	TRBV7-8	many	TRBJ2-1	TGTGCCAGCAGCCGAGCAGGGGGCTCGGGCAATGAGCAGTTCTTC	CASSRAGGSGNEQFF
-	TRBV12-3/TRBV12-4	many	TRBJ1-1	TGTGCCAGCAGTTTAAGTCCCCCTGAAGCTTTCTTT	CASSLSPPEAFF
TRBD1	TRBV4-3	-	TRBJ1-5	TGCGCCAGCAGCCCAAACCCGGGACAGGGCTCTCAGCCCCAGCATTTT	CASSPNPGQGSQPQHF
TRBD1	TRBV12-5	few	TRBJ2-7	TGTGCTAGTGGACCGGGACAGACAAAATCCTACGAGCAGTACTTC	CASGPGQTKSYEQYF
-	TRBV4-1	-	TRBJ1-4	TGCGCCAGCAGCCAAAGCAGGCAATCAACTAATGAAAAACTGTTTTTT	CASSQSRQSTNEKLFF
-	TRBV6-5	many	TRBJ1-5	TGTGCCAGCAGCCGCAAGGCGACGCCAGGCAGCGGTCAGCCCCAGCATTTT	CASSRKATPGSGQPQHF
-	TRBV28	few	TRBJ1-5	TGTGCCAGCAGTTTACCGGGGTCTAGTCAGCCCCAGCATTTT	CASSLPGSSQPQHF
-	TRBV15	few	TRBJ1-4	TGTGCCACCAGCAGAGTGAGGGGGACTGAAAAACTGTTTTTT	CATSRVRGTEKLFF
TRBD2	TRBV20-1	many	TRBJ2-3	TGCAGTGCGATCGGACTAGCGGGAGTCACAGATACGCAGTATTTT	CSAIGLAGVTDTQYF
-	TRBV7-9	-	TRBJ1-3	TGTGCCAGCAGCTTAGCCCGGGGTAACTCTGGAAACACCATATATTTT	CASSLARGNSGNTIYF
-	TRBV7-9	-	TRBJ2-2	TGTGCCGTCCTCGGGGAGCTAACAGAGGTCGGGGAGCTGCTTTTT	CAVLGELTEVGELLF
-	TRBV15	few	TRBJ1-5	TGTGCCACTAATCTGGACCGGAACAATCAGCCCCAGCATTTT	CATNLDRNNQPQHF
-	TRBV11-3	many	TRBJ1-1	TGTGCCAGCAGCTTAGATAATGTGGACACTGAAGCTTTCTTT	CASSLDNVDTEAFF
TRBD1	TRBV7-9	few	TRBJ2-7	TGTGCCAGCAGCTCCCCACAGGGGACCTACGAGCAGTACTTC	CASSSPQGTYEQYF
-	TRBV29-1	many	TRBJ2-7	TGCAGCGACCGGGGGTTCTGGTACGAGCAGTACTTC	CSDRGFWYEQYF